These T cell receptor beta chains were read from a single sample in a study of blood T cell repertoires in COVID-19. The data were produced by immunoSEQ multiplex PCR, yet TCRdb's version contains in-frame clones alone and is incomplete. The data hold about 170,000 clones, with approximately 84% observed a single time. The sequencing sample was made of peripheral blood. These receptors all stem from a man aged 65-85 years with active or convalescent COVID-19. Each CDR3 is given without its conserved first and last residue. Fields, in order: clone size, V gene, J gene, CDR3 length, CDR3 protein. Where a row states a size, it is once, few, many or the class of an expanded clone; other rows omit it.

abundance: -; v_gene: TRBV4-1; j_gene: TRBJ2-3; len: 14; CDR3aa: ASSQELAGYTDTQY
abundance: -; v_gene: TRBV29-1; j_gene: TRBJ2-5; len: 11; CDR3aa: SVDERVQETQY
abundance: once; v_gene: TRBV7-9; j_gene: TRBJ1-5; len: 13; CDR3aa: ASSKGQVDNQPQH
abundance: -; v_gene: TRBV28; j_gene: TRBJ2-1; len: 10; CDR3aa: ASSLGPNEQF
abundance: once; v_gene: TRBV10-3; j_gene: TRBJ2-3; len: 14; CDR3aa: AISESRPGDTDTQY
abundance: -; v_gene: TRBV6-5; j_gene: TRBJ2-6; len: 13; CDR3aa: ASSYRGAGANVLT
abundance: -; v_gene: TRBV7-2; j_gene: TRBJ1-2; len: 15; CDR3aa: ASSLGPLTGSDAGYT
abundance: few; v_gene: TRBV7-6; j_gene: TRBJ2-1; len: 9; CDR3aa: ASSIWREQF
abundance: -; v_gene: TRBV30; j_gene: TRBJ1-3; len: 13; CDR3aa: AWSRTPNSGNTIY
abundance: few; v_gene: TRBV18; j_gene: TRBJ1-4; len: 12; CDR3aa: ASSLGQGREKLF
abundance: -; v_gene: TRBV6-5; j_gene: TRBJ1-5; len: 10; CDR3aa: ASSSTGQPQH
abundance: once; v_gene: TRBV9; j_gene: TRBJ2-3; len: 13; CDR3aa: ASSRREQGTDTQY
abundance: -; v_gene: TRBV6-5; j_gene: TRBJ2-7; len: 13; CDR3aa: ASSYWTGDKDEQY
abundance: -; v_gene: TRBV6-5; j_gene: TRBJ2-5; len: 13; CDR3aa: ASSFRGGAGETQY
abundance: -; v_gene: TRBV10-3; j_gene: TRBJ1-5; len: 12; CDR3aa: AISGTGGDQPQH
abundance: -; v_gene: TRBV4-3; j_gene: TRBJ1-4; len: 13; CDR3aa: ASSQPDRANEKLF
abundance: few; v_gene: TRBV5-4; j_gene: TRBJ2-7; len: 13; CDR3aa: ASSKTSGGSYEQY
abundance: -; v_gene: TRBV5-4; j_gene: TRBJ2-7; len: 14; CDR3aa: ASSLGGGPISYEQY
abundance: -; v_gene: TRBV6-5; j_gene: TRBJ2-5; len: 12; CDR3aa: ASSYRTAKETQY
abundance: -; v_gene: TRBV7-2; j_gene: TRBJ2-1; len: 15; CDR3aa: ASSPYGGAGSYTEQF
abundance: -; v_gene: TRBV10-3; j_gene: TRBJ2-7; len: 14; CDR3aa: AISESGAGASYEQY
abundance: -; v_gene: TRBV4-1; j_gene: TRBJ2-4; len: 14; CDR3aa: ASSQGDRLAKNIQY
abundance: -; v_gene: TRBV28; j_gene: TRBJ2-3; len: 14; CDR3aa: ASSPAGASGTDTQY
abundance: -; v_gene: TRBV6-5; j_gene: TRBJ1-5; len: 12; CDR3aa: ASSRTGGSQPQH
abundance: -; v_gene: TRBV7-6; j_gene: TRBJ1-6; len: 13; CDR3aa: ASSQGHLYNSPLH
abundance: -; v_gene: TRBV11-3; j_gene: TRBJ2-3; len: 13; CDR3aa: ASSLGLANTDTQY
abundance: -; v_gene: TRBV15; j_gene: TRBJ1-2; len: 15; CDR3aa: ATSNTTKAGLNYGYT
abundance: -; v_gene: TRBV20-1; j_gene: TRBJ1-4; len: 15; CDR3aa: SASLRQVPSTNEKLF
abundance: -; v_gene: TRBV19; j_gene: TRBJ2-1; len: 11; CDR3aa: ATRPRIYNEQF
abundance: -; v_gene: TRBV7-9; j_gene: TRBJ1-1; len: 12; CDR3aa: ASSLRGGDTEAF
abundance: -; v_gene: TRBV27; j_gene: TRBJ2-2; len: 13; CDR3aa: ASSWRTGRTGELF
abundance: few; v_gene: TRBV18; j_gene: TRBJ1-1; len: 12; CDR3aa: ASSGGQGKTEAF
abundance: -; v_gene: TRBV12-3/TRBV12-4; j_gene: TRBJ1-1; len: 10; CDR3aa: ASSLLSTEAF
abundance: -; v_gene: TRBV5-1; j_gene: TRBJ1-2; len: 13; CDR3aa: ASSRGTVPNYGYT
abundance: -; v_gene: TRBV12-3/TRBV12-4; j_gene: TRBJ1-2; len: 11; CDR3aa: ASRSGTGYGYT
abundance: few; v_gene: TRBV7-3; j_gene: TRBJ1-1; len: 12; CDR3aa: ASSPRGGGTEAF
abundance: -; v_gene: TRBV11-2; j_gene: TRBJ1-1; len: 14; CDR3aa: ASRPSRGVLNTEAF
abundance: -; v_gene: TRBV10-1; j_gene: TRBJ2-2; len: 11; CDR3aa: ASRRTVNGELF
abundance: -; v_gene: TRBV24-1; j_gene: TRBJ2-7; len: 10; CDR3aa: ATSRTGGEQY
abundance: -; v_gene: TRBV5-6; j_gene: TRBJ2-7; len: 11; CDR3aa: ASSAISGYEQY
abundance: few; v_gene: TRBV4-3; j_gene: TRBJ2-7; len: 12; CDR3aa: ASSRGTVHYEQY
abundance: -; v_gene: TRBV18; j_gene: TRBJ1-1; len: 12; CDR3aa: ASSPATRDTEAF
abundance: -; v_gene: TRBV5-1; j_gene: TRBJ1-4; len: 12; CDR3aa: ASSLDGIVEKLF
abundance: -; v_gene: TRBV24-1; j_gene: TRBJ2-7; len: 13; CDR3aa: ATSDATSGSYEQY
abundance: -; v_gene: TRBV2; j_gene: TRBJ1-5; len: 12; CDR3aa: ASRTGTGFQPQH
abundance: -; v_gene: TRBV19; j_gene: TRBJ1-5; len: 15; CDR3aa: ASSSHSAGVGNQPQH
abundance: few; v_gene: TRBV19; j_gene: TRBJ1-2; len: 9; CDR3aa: GSGLGGGYT
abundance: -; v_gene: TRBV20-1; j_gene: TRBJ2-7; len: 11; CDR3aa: SASARVVGEQY
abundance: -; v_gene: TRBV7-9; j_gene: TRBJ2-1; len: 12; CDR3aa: ASSPSGGPNEQF
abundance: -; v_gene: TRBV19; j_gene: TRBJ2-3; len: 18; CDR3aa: ASSIGPQWRPPRTTDTQY
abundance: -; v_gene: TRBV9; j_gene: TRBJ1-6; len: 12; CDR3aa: ASSVLATDSPLH
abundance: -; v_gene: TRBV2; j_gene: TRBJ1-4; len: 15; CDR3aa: ASISGTAYATNEKLF